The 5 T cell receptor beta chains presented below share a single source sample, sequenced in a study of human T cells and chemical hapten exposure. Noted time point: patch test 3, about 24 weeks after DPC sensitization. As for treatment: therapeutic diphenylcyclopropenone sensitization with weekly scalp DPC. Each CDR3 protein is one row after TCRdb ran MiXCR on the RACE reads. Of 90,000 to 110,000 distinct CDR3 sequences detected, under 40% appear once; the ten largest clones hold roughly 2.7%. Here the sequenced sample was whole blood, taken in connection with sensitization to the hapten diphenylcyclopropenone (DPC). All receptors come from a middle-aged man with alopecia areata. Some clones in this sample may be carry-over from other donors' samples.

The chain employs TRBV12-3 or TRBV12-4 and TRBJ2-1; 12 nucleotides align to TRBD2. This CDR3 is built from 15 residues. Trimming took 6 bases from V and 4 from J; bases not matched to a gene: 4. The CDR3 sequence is CASSQLAGGYNEQFF. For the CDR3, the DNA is TGTGCCAGCAGCCAACTAGCGGGAGGATACAATGAGCAGTTCTTC.

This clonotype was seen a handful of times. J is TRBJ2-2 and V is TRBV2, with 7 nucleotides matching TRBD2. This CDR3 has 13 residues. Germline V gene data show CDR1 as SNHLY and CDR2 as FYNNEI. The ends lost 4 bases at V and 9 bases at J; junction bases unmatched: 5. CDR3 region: CASSVGGSRELFF. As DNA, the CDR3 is TGTGCCAGCAGTGTTGGCGGGAGTAGGGAGCTGTTTTTT.

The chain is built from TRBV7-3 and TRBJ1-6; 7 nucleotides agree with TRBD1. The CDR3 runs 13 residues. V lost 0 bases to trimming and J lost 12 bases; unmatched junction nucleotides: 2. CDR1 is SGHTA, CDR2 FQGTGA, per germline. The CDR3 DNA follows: TGTGCCAGCAGCTTAACAGGGGGCGAACCCCTCCACTTT. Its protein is CASSLTGGEPLHF.

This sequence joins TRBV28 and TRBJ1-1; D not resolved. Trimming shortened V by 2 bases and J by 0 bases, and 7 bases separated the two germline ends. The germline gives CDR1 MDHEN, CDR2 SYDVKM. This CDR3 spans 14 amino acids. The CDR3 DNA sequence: TGTGCCAGCAGTTTAAGCGGGGTGAACACTGAAGCTTTCTTT. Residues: CASSLSGVNTEAFF.

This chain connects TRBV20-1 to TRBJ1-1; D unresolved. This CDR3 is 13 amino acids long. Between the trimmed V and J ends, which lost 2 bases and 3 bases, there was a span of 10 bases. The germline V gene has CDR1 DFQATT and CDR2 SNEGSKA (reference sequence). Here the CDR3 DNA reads TGCAGTGCTAGAAATGCGCCAGACACTGAAGCTTTCTTT. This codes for CSARNAPDTEAFF.